This T cell receptor (beta chain) was identified during a study of technical replicates of blood from a handful of donors. The assay was immunoSEQ multiplex PCR, and TCRdb's table has in-frame clones only and misses some. The sample yields tens of thousands of clones, 75% to 95% seen once. Germline assignment: CDR1 MNHNY and CDR2 SVGAGI (reference sequence). The CDR3 totals 14 residues. V shed 2 bases and J shed 4 bases, with 12 bases lying between them. Sequences were obtained from T cells isolated from PBMCs. The receptor was isolated from a human donor in good health. V and J are TRBV6-6 and TRBJ2-7, with D possibly matching TRBD1 (6 bases). The CDR3 protein is CASSYGQGPYEQYF. CDR3 sequence (DNA): TGTGCCAGCAGTTACGGGCAGGGGCCATACGAGCAGTACTTC.